Listed below are T cell receptor beta chains from one sample, sequenced in a study of T cell changes during pregnancy in multiple sclerosis. Generated by immunoSEQ multiplex PCR, the TCRdb table keeps only in-frame clones and is missing some. Here the sample spans 34,000 or so clones, over 75% being singletons. The input for sequencing was CD8+ T cells from peripheral blood mononuclear cells, taken before pregnancy. These receptors all come from a female donor with multiple sclerosis, enrolled in a pregnancy study. CDR3s include the opening cysteine and the closing phenylalanine or tryptophan. A D gene is named only where the DNA matches it firmly. Clone size, where shown, is once, few, many, or a class for clones that have expanded.

v_call	j_call	clone_size	d_call	cdr3_nt	cdr3_aa
TRBV5-1	TRBJ2-7	NA	NA	TGCGCCAGCAGCTTGGGACAGCGTAGCTCCTACGAGCAGTACTTC	CASSLGQRSSYEQYF
TRBV19	TRBJ2-5	NA	TRBD1	TGTGCCAGTAGTATAGGGACAGGGACCCAAGAGACCCAGTACTTC	CASSIGTGTQETQYF
TRBV15	TRBJ2-1	NA	TRBD2	TGTGCCACCAGCGTCGGGCGGGAGGGGCCGTACAATGAGCAGTTCTTC	CATSVGREGPYNEQFF
TRBV7-9	TRBJ2-3	NA	NA	TGTGCCAGCAGCTTGTCAGTAATAAACACAGATACGCAGTATTTT	CASSLSVINTDTQYF
TRBV18	TRBJ2-7	NA	TRBD2	TGTGCCAGCTCACAGGGACTAGCGAGAGGGAACGAGCAGTACTTC	CASSQGLARGNEQYF
TRBV6-5	TRBJ1-1	NA	NA	TGTGCCAGCAGTTACTCGCCGGGGTTGAGCACTGAAGCTTTCTTT	CASSYSPGLSTEAFF
TRBV10-3	TRBJ2-3	NA	TRBD1	TGTGCCATCAGTGGGGGACAGGGGGCACGGGAAGATACGCAGTATTTT	CAISGGQGAREDTQYF
TRBV4-2	TRBJ2-2	NA	TRBD1	TGTGCCAGCAGCCAAGAAGCCGGGACAGGGAAGATCGGGGAGCTGTTTTTT	CASSQEAGTGKIGELFF
TRBV7-6	TRBJ2-1	NA	NA	TGTGCCAGCAGCTGGTATAAGACCCAGGGAACTTTAAGGTATGAGCAGTTCTTC	CASSWYKTQGTLRYEQFF
TRBV27	TRBJ2-7	NA	NA	TGTGCCAGCAGTCTCGGGATGACCTACGAGCAGTACTTC	CASSLGMTYEQYF
TRBV7-9	TRBJ1-4	NA	TRBD1	TGTGCCAGCAGCGGGGACAGGACGGGGGCTAATGAAAAACTGTTTTTT	CASSGDRTGANEKLFF
TRBV29-1	TRBJ2-7	NA	TRBD1	TGCAGCGTTGAGGCGACAGGGCTCGGCTACGAGCAGTACTTC	CSVEATGLGYEQYF
TRBV2	TRBJ2-3	NA	TRBD2	TGTGCCAGCAGTTCCCCCGGACTAGCGAGGTTAGATACGCAGTATTTT	CASSSPGLARLDTQYF
TRBV25-1	TRBJ2-7	NA	NA	TGTGCCAGCAGCCTCCAGGGGTCCTACGAGCAGTACTTC	CASSLQGSYEQYF
TRBV14	TRBJ2-1	once	NA	TGTGCCAGCAGCCAATACCGCACAGGGACCTGGGAGCAGTTCTTC	CASSQYRTGTWEQFF
TRBV9	TRBJ1-1	NA	TRBD1	TGTGCCAGCAGCCCACGGACAGGGGGGAGCACTGAAGCTTTCTTT	CASSPRTGGSTEAFF
TRBV9	TRBJ2-7	few	NA	TGTGCCAGCGGTGGAGACGTTCCCCACGAGCAGTACTTC	CASGGDVPHEQYF
TRBV10-2	TRBJ1-4	NA	NA	TGCGCCAGCAGTGAGTCTGGAGGATCCGATGAAAAACTGTTTTTT	CASSESGGSDEKLFF
TRBV7-2	TRBJ2-5	NA	TRBD2	TGTGCCAGCGAAGGTAGCGGGGCACAAGAGACCCAGTACTTC	CASEGSGAQETQYF
TRBV14	TRBJ2-1	NA	NA	TGTGCCAGCAGCCAAGATTGGACTTCTCATAACAATGAGCAGTTCTTC	CASSQDWTSHNNEQFF
TRBV12-2	TRBJ2-5	NA	NA	TGTGCAAGTCGCTTAGGGAGGGGGGACAGGGGGTACCAAGAGACCCAGTACTTC	CASRLGRGDRGYQETQYF
TRBV5-1	TRBJ2-7	NA	NA	TGCGCCAGCAGCTTGGAGGCCCCGACGCAGGACGAGCAGTACTTC	CASSLEAPTQDEQYF
TRBV7-6	TRBJ1-1	NA	NA	TGTGCCAGCAGCTTAGAGGCAGGGTCCACTGAAGCTTTCTTT	CASSLEAGSTEAFF
TRBV6-1	TRBJ2-7	medium-sized	TRBD2	TGTGCCAGCAGTGAAGCGCCAGCGGGAGGAGACGAGCAGTACTTC	CASSEAPAGGDEQYF
TRBV4-3	TRBJ2-2	few	NA	TGCGCCAGCAGCCAAGGATCTGGGGCTACCGGGGAGCTGTTTTTT	CASSQGSGATGELFF
TRBV9	TRBJ2-7	once	NA	TGTGCCAGCACAGAGGACAGCGCCGTCTCCGAGCAGTACTTC	CASTEDSAVSEQYF
TRBV14	TRBJ1-4	NA	TRBD1	TGTGCCAGCAGCCACTGGGGACAGGGCCGAGATGAAAAACTGTTTTTT	CASSHWGQGRDEKLFF